These T cell receptor beta chains were read from a single sample in a study of cytomegalovirus exposure and HLA in healthy donors. Data came from immunoSEQ multiplex PCR; TCRdb stores just in-frame clones and leaves some out. The sample lists 110,000 or so clones; about 78% were seen once. Sequencing used PBMCs. The receptors originated from a woman younger than 45 in good health and CMV-seropositive. Each CDR3 is given with its conserved first and last residue.

v_gene	j_gene	CDR3aa
TRBV29-1	TRBJ2-7	CSTRDSVYEQYF
TRBV5-4	TRBJ1-1	CASSLIAGSPPEAFF
TRBV5-1	TRBJ1-2	CASSRGNRVSSDLNNYGYTF
TRBV5-6	TRBJ1-5	CASSLGTGNQPQHF
TRBV18	TRBJ1-1	CASSQDRDEAFF
TRBV7-3	TRBJ1-1	CASSLRRVNTEAFF
TRBV27	TRBJ2-3	CASSLQTWYTDTQYF
TRBV2	TRBJ1-1	CASMALATEAFF
TRBV19	TRBJ1-3	CASSPSDREHWNTIYF
TRBV27	TRBJ1-2	CASSPTGGPNYGYTF
TRBV14	TRBJ1-6	CASSQDLPSSYNSPLHF
TRBV4-1	TRBJ2-1	CASSTRTGLGEQFF
TRBV19	TRBJ1-4	CATRQTPNEKLFF
TRBV4-1	TRBJ2-5	CASSQGLAGTTVETQYF
TRBV2	TRBJ2-2	CASRDSRDTGELFF
TRBV28	TRBJ1-2	CASSLSGFSFNYGYTF
TRBV9	TRBJ2-1	CASSARLAPDYNEQFF